This T cell receptor (beta chain) was sequenced during a study of blood T cells in healthy people across ages. It was with a sample-barcoded 5' primer and a J-beta primer mix that a second PCR of roughly 7 to 12 cycles was run. Via MiXCR, TCRdb re-called the 5' RACE reads, giving one row per CDR3 protein. Among 800,000 or so distinct CDR3 sequences listed, 25% were seen once. Study outcomes and limitations: A roughly linear fall in TCR beta diversity per million T cells was seen with increasing age.

In regard to this clonotype: No antigen is known for it.

This CDR3 has 16 residues. Germline loops: CDR1 MGHRA, CDR2 YSYEKL. This sample also belongs to another study, concerning T cells of mothers and their children. That work contributes: From each mother came over 9.5 million TCR beta CDR3 reads, and from each child came some 3.2 million.

The sequencing input was blood. The genes are TRBV4-1 and TRBJ2-5, with 9 positions matching TRBD2. The J call may be in error: the DNA end matches TRBJ2-1 better. The source of this sequence is a boy younger than 18 in good health. CDR3 DNA: TGCGCCAGCAGCCAGACTAGCGGACGCCTATTCGATGAGCAGTTCTTC. Translation: CASSQTSGRLFDEQFF.